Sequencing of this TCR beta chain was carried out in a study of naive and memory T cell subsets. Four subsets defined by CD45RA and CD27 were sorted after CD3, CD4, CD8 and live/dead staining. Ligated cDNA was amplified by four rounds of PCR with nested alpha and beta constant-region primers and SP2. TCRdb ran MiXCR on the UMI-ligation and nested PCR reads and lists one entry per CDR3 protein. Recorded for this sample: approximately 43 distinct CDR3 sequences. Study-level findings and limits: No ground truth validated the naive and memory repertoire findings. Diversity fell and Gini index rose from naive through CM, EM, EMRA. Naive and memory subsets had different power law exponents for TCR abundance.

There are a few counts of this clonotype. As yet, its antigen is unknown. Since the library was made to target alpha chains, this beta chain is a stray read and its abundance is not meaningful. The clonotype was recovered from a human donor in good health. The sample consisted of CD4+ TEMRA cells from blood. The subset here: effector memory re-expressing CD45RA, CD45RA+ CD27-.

CDR3 loop: CSASIRLVKETQYF. In nucleotides, the CDR3 is TGCAGTGCTAGTATTCGACTAGTCAAAGAGACCCAGTACTTC. The chain is built from TRBV20-1 and TRBJ2-5; the D gene is possibly TRBD2 (6 bases). Trimming shortened V by 3 bases and J by 3 bases, and 14 bases separated the two germline ends. Germline assignment: CDR1 DFQATT and CDR2 SNEGSKA (reference sequence). The CDR3 has 14 residues.